This TCR beta chain was retrieved from a study of T cell responses to AZD1222 COVID-19 vaccine. Clones were sequenced by immunoSEQ multiplex PCR, and TCRdb holds only the in-frame ones, with some missing. The sample holds about 85,000 clones, 70% to 90% seen once. In regard to this clone: Antigen unknown.

Findings of the study overall: In a largely white British group with more females than males, clonal diversity was possibly underestimated. Two AZD1222 doses significantly raised spike-specific TCR breadth and depth over controls.

The receptor comes from an adult in good health. The sequences come from peripheral blood, collected on day 0 of AZD1222 vaccination.

The DNA of the CDR3 is TGTGCCCTAGACTCCAGGAACACTGAAGCTTTCTTT. This encodes CALDSRNTEAFF. V and J are TRBV10-3 and TRBJ1-1; D remains unclear. V lost 11 bases and J lost 1, with 11 bases in between. There are 12 residues in the CDR3. CDR1 is ENHRY and CDR2 is SYGVKD in the germline V gene.